The rows below give T cell receptor beta chains drawn from one sample of a study of blood T cell repertoires in COVID-19. Sequenced by immunoSEQ multiplex PCR; TCRdb stores in-frame clones only, minus some. Of under 200,000 clones listed, roughly 89% are singletons. Sequenced sample: peripheral blood. Receptors were obtained from a man aged 18 to 35 with active or convalescent COVID-19. CDR3s include the opening cysteine and the closing phenylalanine or tryptophan.

TRBV7-9 | 16 | CASSPFPRRDNYGYTF
TRBV3-1/TRBV3-2 | 15 | CASSQDLLAGETQYF
TRBV28 | 15 | CASSLRGGVVWTQYF
TRBV11-2 | 16 | CASSSGTSGSSGELFF
TRBV11-3 | 14 | CASSRGPSGNTIYF
TRBV27 | 15 | CASSLTGGSYNEQFF
TRBV15 | 15 | CATSTAGHSGNTIYF
TRBV3-1/TRBV3-2 | 16 | CASSRQDRGAKNIQYF
TRBV7-9 | 17 | CASSLDGWGIRGQPQHF
TRBV5-1 | 19 | CASSLLRLAGGPFSDTQYF
TRBV30 | 20 | CAWRGGWTSGRGEDYNEQFF
TRBV3-1/TRBV3-2 | 11 | CASSYLEEAFF
TRBV14 | 14 | CASSQTGVNTEAFF
TRBV12-3/TRBV12-4 | 12 | CASRAGQVEAFF
TRBV18 | 13 | CASSLTENTEAFF
TRBV5-1 | 17 | CASSQETGGHSGNTIYF
TRBV6-5 | 13 | CASLTSGTDTQYF
TRBV4-2 | 19 | CASSQAQSGSLMGYNEQFF
TRBV5-4 | 13 | CASPDRGRQPQHF
TRBV27 | 13 | CASSLQGGQPQHF
TRBV7-3 | 15 | CASSLAGTTYNEQFF
TRBV27 | 15 | CASSLLRGESNEQFF
TRBV5-6 | 13 | CASSLRGQETQYF
TRBV27 | 14 | CASSLIGGNYGYTF
TRBV5-1 | 14 | CASSPDGTPRGYTF
TRBV25-1 | 13 | CASSVTGTGANTF
TRBV7-6 | 16 | CASSITGRSAGNTIYF
TRBV7-2 | 15 | CASSSRRGGGEKLFF
TRBV5-1 | 14 | CASSLGLAGERKFF
TRBV7-9 | 15 | CASSYTGVSPYEQYF
TRBV6-6 | 16 | CASSYSRGRIDSPLHF
TRBV7-9 | 14 | CASRHGTVDEKLFF
TRBV18 | 15 | CASSPSLAGVSEQYF
TRBV28 | 14 | CASSSTGGIGELFF
TRBV7-2 | 14 | CASSLSGGDQPQHF
TRBV30 | 13 | CAWTIGGNYGYTF
TRBV6-2/TRBV6-3 | 15 | CASSEWTGLSYGYTF
TRBV2 | 16 | CASSDTPRSYNEKLFF
TRBV11-3 | 16 | CASSLSLYRQNTEAFF
TRBV19 | 15 | CASNTPGANTGELFF
TRBV29-1 | 16 | CSVGPFVGGRTTEAFF
TRBV5-1 | 17 | CASSSGQGIPMNTEAFF
TRBV5-1 | 15 | CASRTITGGRGEAFF
TRBV27 | 15 | CASSRLGQGFTEAFF
TRBV19 | 18 | CASSGTGGLTRDTGELFF
TRBV5-4 | 16 | CASSLPPTGTGNTIYF
TRBV7-8 | 18 | CASSRKASGGSVTGELFF
TRBV7-2 | 16 | CASRPPSGGDLNEQFF
TRBV14 | 14 | CASSHGGGGYGYTF
TRBV2 | 14 | CASSLGLNTGPLHF
TRBV6-1 | 12 | CASSEALREQFF